The 29 T cell receptor beta chains below come from one sample, sequenced in a study of cytomegalovirus exposure and HLA in healthy donors. Method: immunoSEQ multiplex PCR; TCRdb's copy keeps in-frame clones and lacks some. The table includes fewer than 70,000 clones, 85% to 95% detected once. Sequencing used PBMCs. The receptors were gathered from a woman in her late teens or twenties in good health and CMV-seropositive.

The gene calls are TRBV5-1 and TRBJ1-1; no clear D. The CDR3 spans 16 residues. Per the germline V gene, CDR1 is SGHRS and CDR2 is YFSETQ. The ends were cut back, 1 base at V and 1 base at J, with 14 bases in the middle. The CDR3 sequence is CASSLLRRTQNTEAFF. DNA of the CDR3: TGCGCCAGCAGCTTGTTGCGGAGGACCCAGAACACTGAAGCTTTCTTT. Full variable domain (remainder filled in from reference TRBV5-1 and TRBJ1-1): KAGVTQTPRYLIKTRGQQVTLSCSPISGHRSVSWYQQTPGQGLQFLFEYFSETQRNKGNFPGRFSGRQFSNSRSEMNVSTLELGDSALYLCASSLLRRTQNTEAFFGQGTRLTVV.

Written as DNA, the CDR3 is TGTGCCAGCAGCTATCCGGGACACCGAGGGGAGACCCAGTACTTC. This encodes CASSYPGHRGETQYF. The chain has TRBV13 and TRBJ2-5; D possibly corresponds to TRBD1 (6 bases). CDR3 length: 15 amino acids. Germline CDR1 is PRHDT and CDR2 is FYEKMQ (reference sequence). Trimming left V 4 bases short and J 5 bases short, with 17 bases between.

This chain uses TRBV9 with TRBJ2-1; D is ambiguous. Trimming stripped 4 bases from V and 0 bases from J, with 11 bases between. In germline, CDR1 is SGDLS, CDR2 YYNGEE. This CDR3 has 15 amino acids. The CDR3 region has the DNA TGTGCCAGCAGCTACGATGAGAGCTCCTACAATGAGCAGTTCTTC. As protein: CASSYDESSYNEQFF. Using reference TRBV9 and TRBJ2-1 for the parts outside the CDR3, the full variable domain is DSGVTQTPKHLITATGQRVTLRCSPRSGDLSVYWYQQSLDQGLQFLIQYYNGEERAKGNILERFSAQQFPDLHSELNLSSLELGDSALYFCASSYDESSYNEQFFGPGTRLTVL.

V and J are TRBV27 and TRBJ1-4; no firm D call. The CDR3 totals 14 residues. Germline assignment: CDR1 MNHEY and CDR2 SMNVEV (reference sequence). V dropped 4 bases and J dropped 6 bases, with 12 bases sitting between them. This chain's CDR3 is CASSSLRRDEKLFF. The CDR3 nucleotides read TGTGCCAGCAGTTCGTTGCGGCGCGATGAAAAACTGTTTTTT.

The V and J genes are TRBV30 and TRBJ2-3; 8 bases agree with TRBD2. Germline V gene data show CDR1 as GTSNPN and CDR2 as SVGIG (reference sequence). The CDR3 extends over 13 amino acids. Unmatched junction bases numbered 4, after V lost 5 bases and J lost 3 bases. The CDR3 DNA reads as TGTGCCTGGCTACGGGGGGGGACAGATACGCAGTATTTT. This sequence encodes CAWLRGGTDTQYF.

A few counts support this clone. This sequence joins TRBV7-9 and TRBJ2-7; 7 bases map to TRBD1. Losses at the gene ends were 2 bases for V and 0 bases for J; bases not matched to a gene: 10. The CDR3 covers 17 residues. Germline V gives CDR1 SEHNR, CDR2 FQNEAQ (reference sequence). CDR3 nucleotides: TGTGCCAGCAGCTTACCGGCCGCCGGGACAGCCTCCTACGAGCAGTACTTC. The encoded protein is CASSLPAAGTASYEQYF.

The genes are TRBV18 and TRBJ2-7, with TRBD1 matching 8 bases. The junction had 7 bases not matched to a gene; V was cut back by 1 base and J by 5 bases. The CDR3 is made up of 15 amino acids. The germline CDR1 and CDR2 sequences are KGHSH and LQKENI. This CDR3 is CASSPQPQGGDEQYF. The CDR3 DNA is TGTGCCAGCTCACCACAACCACAGGGGGGCGACGAGCAGTACTTC.

The CDR3 protein is CASSLDRASNSPLHF. The DNA for the CDR3 is TGTGCCAGCAGCTTAGACAGGGCTAGTAATTCACCCCTCCACTTT. The rearrangement joins TRBV7-6 to TRBJ1-6; maybe TRBD1 (6 bases). The V and J ends lost 1 base and 6 bases respectively, with 10 bases between them. Germline CDR1 reads SGHVS; CDR2 reads FNYEAQ. The CDR3 contains 15 residues.

This chain connects TRBV21-1 to TRBJ2-5; the listed D gene, TRBD1, was not tested against the DNA. TRBV21-1 is assigned pseudogene status. The CDR3 is 21 amino acids. CDR3 in DNA: TGTGCCAGCAGCCGAATCAAGAGAAGGGGAGACCGGACAGCCTCACAAGAGACCCAGTACTTC. Protein product: CASSRIKRRGDRTASQETQYF.

This chain connects TRBV7-9 to TRBJ1-5; D possibly corresponds to TRBD1 (5 bases). V dropped 5 bases and J dropped 0 bases, with 8 bases sitting between them. The CDR3 runs to 14 residues. Germline CDR1 SEHNR, CDR2 FQNEAQ (reference sequence). CDR3 protein: CASSVRDSNQPQHF. The CDR3 DNA sequence: TGTGCCAGCAGCGTCAGGGATAGCAATCAGCCCCAGCATTTT.

The chain links TRBV28 to TRBJ2-7; D might be TRBD1 (5 bases). CDR3 length equals 14 residues. The V end lost 3 bases, the J end lost 0 bases, and 9 bases lay between the germline ends. Germline V gene lookup returns CDR1 MDHEN and CDR2 SYDVKM. CDR3 sequence: CASSFVGDSYEQYF. The DNA for the CDR3 is TGTGCCAGCAGTTTTGTAGGGGACTCCTACGAGCAGTACTTC.

The chain combines TRBV10-1 with TRBJ2-1; D is possibly TRBD1 (6 bases). Between the trimmed V and J ends, which lost 8 bases and 8 bases, there was a span of 16 bases. Germline assignment: CDR1 WNHNN and CDR2 SYGVQD (reference sequence). The CDR3 covers 13 residues. The CDR3 region has the DNA TGCGCCAGCTACACAGGGCACCCCCATGAGCAGTTCTTC. Its protein is CASYTGHPHEQFF.

The V gene is TRBV18, the J gene TRBJ1-2, with no clear D. CDR3 length: 15 residues. Trimming stripped 1 base from V and 5 bases from J, with 14 bases between. CDR1 and CDR2 (germline): KGHSH, LQKENI. CDR3 protein: CASSPQQSSDYGYTF. CDR3 in DNA: TGTGCCAGCTCACCACAGCAATCTAGTGATTATGGCTACACCTTC.

The V call is TRBV13, the J call TRBJ1-1, with a tentative D call TRBD1 (6 bases). The CDR3 totals 13 residues. CDR1 and CDR2 (germline): PRHDT, FYEKMQ (reference sequence). V was pared by 5 bases and J by 5 bases, with 12 bases between. The CDR3 DNA reads TGTGCCAGCAGCCTAGACAGGCTTACTGAAGCTTTCTTT. Its protein is CASSLDRLTEAFF. Full variable domain (missing parts from reference TRBV13 and TRBJ1-1): AAGVIQSPRHLIKEKRETATLKCYPIPRHDTVYWYQQGPGQDPQFLISFYEKMQSDKGSIPDRFSAQQFSDYHSELNMSSLELGDSALYFCASSLDRLTEAFFGQGTRLTVV.

The chain employs TRBV27 and TRBJ2-1; TRBD2 matches 7 bases. CDR1 is MNHEY, CDR2 SMNVEV, per germline (reference sequence). Unmatched junction bases numbered 3, after V lost 2 bases and J lost 14 bases. The CDR3 totals 11 residues. The CDR3 bases are TGTGCCAGCAGTTTAGCGGGAGTGGAGTTCTTC. It is translated as CASSLAGVEFF.

The CDR3 sequence: CASSIPFSRGGETQYF. The CDR3 coding sequence is TGTGCCAGCAGCATCCCTTTTTCCCGGGGTGGTGAGACCCAGTACTTC. The chain is built from TRBV5-4 and TRBJ2-5, with TRBD2 as a possible D gene (5 bases). The CDR3 is made up of 16 amino acids. Germline CDR1 reads SGHNT; CDR2 reads YYREEE (reference sequence). V shed 4 bases and J shed 5 bases, with 21 bases lying between them.

To note about this clone: Compared with germline, one end of the junction differs, possibly owing to a read error. This chain connects TRBV2 to TRBJ2-7; tentative D call: TRBD2 (5 bases). Germline loops: CDR1 SNHLY, CDR2 FYNNEI. This CDR3 has 14 residues. For the CDR3, the DNA is TGTGCCAGCAGCGAAGAGGCACCGGGATACGAGCAGTACTTC. Amino acid sequence: CASSEEAPGYEQYF.

The V gene is TRBV5-1, the J gene TRBJ2-3, with 15 bases matching TRBD2. Trimming at V came to 4 bases and at J to 3 bases, leaving 6 bases not matched to a gene. The CDR3 sequence is 17 residues long. The germline V gene has CDR1 SGHRS and CDR2 YFSETQ. The DNA for the CDR3 is TGCGCCAGCAGCCGCTCGGGACTAGCGGGAGGTACAGATACGCAGTATTTT. The encoded protein is CASSRSGLAGGTDTQYF.

The genes are TRBV7-7 and TRBJ2-2; 16 nucleotides align to TRBD2. The CDR3 is 19 amino acids. Germline CDR1 SSHAT, CDR2 FNYEAQ (reference sequence). After removal of 5 bases from V and 0 bases from J, the junction contained 6 bases not matched to a gene. The CDR3 nucleotides read TGTGCCAGCAGCCCACTGGGACTAGCGGGAGGGGCGAACACCGGGGAGCTGTTTTTT. Translating gives CASSPLGLAGGANTGELFF.

The rearrangement joins TRBV7-8 to TRBJ2-6, with 7 bases fitting TRBD2. The germline CDR1 and CDR2 sequences are SGHVS and FQNEAQ. V trimming: 5 bases; J trimming: 4 bases; junction bases outside the gene matches: 14. The CDR3 has 18 residues. The CDR3 nucleotides read TGTGCCAGCAGCCCCCTGGCGGGGGTGGTCTCAGGGGCCAACGTCCTGACTTTC. This sequence encodes CASSPLAGVVSGANVLTF.

The V call is TRBV28, the J call TRBJ2-7, with D possibly being TRBD1 (5 bases). This CDR3 is built from 12 residues. From germline, CDR1 is MDHEN and CDR2 SYDVKM. Between the trimmed V and J ends, which lost 7 bases and 2 bases, there was a span of 9 bases. The chain's CDR3 is CASMTVTYEQYF. For the CDR3, the DNA is TGTGCCAGCATGACAGTAACCTACGAGCAGTACTTC.

The V call is TRBV4-2, the J call TRBJ1-5, with TRBD1 matching over 7 bases. The V segment lost 4 bases and the J segment 4 bases; nucleotides outside the gene matches: 13. Germline values: CDR1 LGHNA, CDR2 YNFKEQ. The CDR3 has 17 residues. CDR3 loop: CASSRWEETGKNQPQHF. The CDR3 DNA is TGTGCCAGCAGCCGATGGGAGGAGACAGGGAAAAATCAGCCCCAGCATTTT.

The genes are TRBV5-6 and TRBJ2-1; 7 bases map to TRBD2. The trim removed 1 base at V and 9 bases at J, leaving 19 bases unmatched. This CDR3 spans 18 amino acids. CDR1 and CDR2 (germline): SGHDT, YYEEEE. The chain's CDR3 is CASSLFPTRWEGLSEQFF. The DNA of the CDR3 is TGTGCCAGCAGCTTGTTCCCCACTAGGTGGGAGGGCCTTAGTGAGCAGTTCTTC.

The J gene is TRBJ2-1, the V gene TRBV4-2, with D possibly matching TRBD1 (6 bases). The ends were cut back, 0 bases at V and 8 bases at J, with 14 bases in the middle. This CDR3 is 15 amino acids long. Per the germline V gene, CDR1 is LGHNA and CDR2 is YNFKEQ. CDR3 region: CASSQEGAREYEQFF. CDR3 nucleotides: TGTGCCAGCAGCCAAGAGGGGGCCAGGGAGTATGAGCAGTTCTTC.

V is TRBV10-2 and J is TRBJ1-6; D is perhaps TRBD1 (6 bases). This CDR3 region has 13 residues. Germline CDR1 and CDR2: WSHSY and SAAADI. V lost 4 bases and J 5 bases, leaving 6 bases between the germline ends. CDR3 in amino acids: CASSGQDNSPLHF. DNA of the CDR3: TGCGCCAGCAGTGGACAGGATAATTCACCCCTCCACTTT.

This clone was counted once. The chain has TRBV20-1 and TRBJ2-3, with TRBD2 identical over 10 bases. Germline trimming cut 6 bases from V and 10 bases from J; bases unmatched to any gene: 4. This CDR3 spans 11 amino acids. Germline loops: CDR1 DFQATT, CDR2 SNEGSKA (reference sequence). The CDR3 is CSAEAGGAQYF. The CDR3 DNA reads as TGCAGTGCGGAAGCGGGGGGGGCGCAGTATTTT.

The V call is TRBV12-5, the J call TRBJ2-1; the match to TRBD2 covers 13 bases. Unmatched junction bases numbered 10, after V lost 5 bases and J lost 0 bases. This CDR3 comprises 19 residues. Germline CDR1 is LGHNT and CDR2 is FRNRAP. For the CDR3, the DNA is TGTGCTAGTGGTCCCAGGACTAGCGGGGGCCAAAGCTCCTACAATGAGCAGTTCTTC. It codes for CASGPRTSGGQSSYNEQFF.

The chain has TRBV5-1 and TRBJ2-2; D is perhaps TRBD1 (6 bases). V lost 4 bases, J lost 1 base, and 14 bases lay in between. The length of the CDR3 is 16 residues. Germline CDR1 reads SGHRS; CDR2 reads YFSETQ. The CDR3 protein is CASSPLGQLNTGELFF. Written as DNA, the CDR3 is TGCGCCAGCAGCCCCCTAGGACAGCTGAACACCGGGGAGCTGTTTTTT.

The gene calls are TRBV5-1 and TRBJ2-5; D possibly corresponds to TRBD1 (5 bases). This CDR3 region has 19 residues. Germline CDR1 SGHRS, CDR2 YFSETQ. V lost 0 bases and J 2 bases, leaving 23 bases between the germline ends. This CDR3 is CASSLAFQGSHLAQETQYF. The CDR3 coding sequence is TGCGCCAGCAGCTTGGCTTTTCAGGGTTCCCACCTGGCTCAAGAGACCCAGTACTTC.